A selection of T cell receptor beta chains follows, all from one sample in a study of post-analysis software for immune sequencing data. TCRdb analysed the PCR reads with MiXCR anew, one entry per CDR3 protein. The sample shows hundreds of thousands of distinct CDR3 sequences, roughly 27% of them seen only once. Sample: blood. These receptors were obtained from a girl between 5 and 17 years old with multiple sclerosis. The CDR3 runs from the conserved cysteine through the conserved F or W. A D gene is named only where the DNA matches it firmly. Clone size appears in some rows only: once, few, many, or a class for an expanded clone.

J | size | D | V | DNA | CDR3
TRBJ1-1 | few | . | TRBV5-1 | TGCGCCAGCAGCACCGGGACCCGGGACACTGAAGCTTTCTTT | CASSTGTRDTEAFF
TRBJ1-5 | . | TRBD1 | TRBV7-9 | TGTGCCAGCAGCCTTGGACAGTTGGGACAGGGGAATCAGCCCCAGCATTTT | CASSLGQLGQGNQPQHF
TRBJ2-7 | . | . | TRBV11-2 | TGTGCCAGCAGCTCCGGGACTTACTCCTACGAGCAGTACTTC | CASSSGTYSYEQYF
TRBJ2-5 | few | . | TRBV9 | TGTGCCAGCAGCAGTTTTCAGGGGCTGCTACAAGAGACCCAGTACTTC | CASSSFQGLLQETQYF
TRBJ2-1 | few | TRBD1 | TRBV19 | TGTGCCAGTAGCCTAGGGACAGCCATTTATTACAATGAGCAGTTCTTC | CASSLGTAIYYNEQFF
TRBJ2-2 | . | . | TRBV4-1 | TGCGCCAGCAGGTTCACCCTCGGCGCCGGGGAGCTGTTTTTT | CASRFTLGAGELFF
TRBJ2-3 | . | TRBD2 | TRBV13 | TGTGCCCGCAGCTTGGGGACCGGGACTACCCGTACAGATACGCAGTATTTT | CARSLGTGTTRTDTQYF
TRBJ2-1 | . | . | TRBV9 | TGTGCCAGCGCGAGTTCTGGGGTTCAGGTTTCCTACAATGAGCAGTTCTTC | CASASSGVQVSYNEQFF
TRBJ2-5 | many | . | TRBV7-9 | TGTGCCAGCAGCCGTACCCAAGAGACCCAGTACTTC | CASSRTQETQYF
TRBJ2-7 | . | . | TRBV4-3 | TGCGCCAGCAGCCAAGATCGCAACTACTACGAGCAGTACTTC | CASSQDRNYYEQYF
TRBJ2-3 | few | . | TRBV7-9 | TGTGCCAGCACCTTACTGACTGGGGACCTCTCCCGAAGAGATACGCAGTATTTT | CASTLLTGDLSRRDTQYF
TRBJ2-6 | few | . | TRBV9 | TGTGCCAGCAGCGTACTCCTCGGTGGGGCCAACGTCCTGACTTTC | CASSVLLGGANVLTF
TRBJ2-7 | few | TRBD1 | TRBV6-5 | TGTGCCAGCAGTTACTCCCCTGGGACAGTCTCCTACGAGCAGTACTTC | CASSYSPGTVSYEQYF
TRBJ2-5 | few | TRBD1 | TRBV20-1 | TGCAGTGCTAGAGGGACAGGTCAAGAGACCCAGTACTTC | CSARGTGQETQYF
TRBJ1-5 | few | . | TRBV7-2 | TGTGCCAGCAGCTTAATACAGGGTGAGAATCAGCCCCAGCATTTT | CASSLIQGENQPQHF
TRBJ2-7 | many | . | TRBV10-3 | TGTGCCATCAGTGAGGTCTACGAGCAGTACTTC | CAISEVYEQYF
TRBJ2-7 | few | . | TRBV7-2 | TGTGCCAGCAGCGCCGGCCTGACTAGAACACTCGAGCAGTACTTC | CASSAGLTRTLEQYF
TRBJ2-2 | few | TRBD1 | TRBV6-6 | TGTGCCAGCAGACCACGACAGGGCACCGGGGAGCTGTTTTTT | CASRPRQGTGELFF
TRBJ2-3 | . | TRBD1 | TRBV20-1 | TGCAGTGCTAACCTCAGGGGGCAGAGCACAGATACGCAGTATTTT | CSANLRGQSTDTQYF
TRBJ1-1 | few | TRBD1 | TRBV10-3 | TGTGCCATCAGTTCGGACAGGGAATTTTGGGACACTGAAGCTTTCTTT | CAISSDREFWDTEAFF
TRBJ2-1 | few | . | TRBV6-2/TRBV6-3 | TGTGCCAGCAGTTCAGGAGCGGACCGCTTCTACAATGAGCAGTTCTTC | CASSSGADRFYNEQFF
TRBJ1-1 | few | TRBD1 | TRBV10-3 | TGTGCCATCAGGGGGACAGATGAAGCTTTCTTT | CAIRGTDEAFF
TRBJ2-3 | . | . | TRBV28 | TGTGCCAGCAGCTCTCCGGACACAGATACGCAGTATTTT | CASSSPDTDTQYF
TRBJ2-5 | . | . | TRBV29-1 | TGCAGCGTTGGGAGGGGCCTGGGAGAGACCCAGTACTTC | CSVGRGLGETQYF
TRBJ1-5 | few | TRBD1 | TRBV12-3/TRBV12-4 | TGTGCCAGCAGGACAGGGGGTAGCAATCAGCCCCAGCATTTT | CASRTGGSNQPQHF
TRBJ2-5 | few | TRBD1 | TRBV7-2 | TGTGCCAGCAGCTTAATGGGACAGGTCCAAGAGACCCAGTACTTC | CASSLMGQVQETQYF
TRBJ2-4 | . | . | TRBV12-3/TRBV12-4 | TGTGCCAGCAGTTTAGAGTACTGGGGAGGTGCCAAAAACATTCAGTACTTC | CASSLEYWGGAKNIQYF
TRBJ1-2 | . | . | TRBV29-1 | TGCAGCGTTGATCAGGTGCGGTATGGCTACACCTTC | CSVDQVRYGYTF
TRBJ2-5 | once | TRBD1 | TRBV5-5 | TGTGCCAGCAGCTTCGACCCAGGCGGGACAGGCATTCGGGCTACTAGGCAGTACTTC | CASSFDPGGTGIRATRQYF
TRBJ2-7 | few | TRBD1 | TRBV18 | TGTGCCAGCTCACCGGACAGGGATGACTACGAGCAGTACTTC | CASSPDRDDYEQYF
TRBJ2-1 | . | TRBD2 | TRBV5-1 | TGCGCCAGCAGCCCTACCCGCCCTAGCGGGGGGGGCAATGAGCAGTTCTTC | CASSPTRPSGGGNEQFF
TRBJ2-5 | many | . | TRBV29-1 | TGCAGCGTTGGGGAACCGCAAGAGACCCAGTACTTC | CSVGEPQETQYF
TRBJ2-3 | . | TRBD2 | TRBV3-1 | TGTGCCAGCAGCCAAGAAGGTCTAGCGGGAGGGCCTAGGGATACGCAGTATTTT | CASSQEGLAGGPRDTQYF
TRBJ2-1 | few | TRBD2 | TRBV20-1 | TGCAGTGCCCTCCCACCGGGACTAGCGGGAGGGGAATGGGGCAATGAGCAGTTCTTC | CSALPPGLAGGEWGNEQFF
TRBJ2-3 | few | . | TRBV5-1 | TGCGCCAGCAGCTTGGGACAGCTTATCTCTAGCACAGATACGCAGTATTTT | CASSLGQLISSTDTQYF
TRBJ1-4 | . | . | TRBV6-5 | TGTGCCAGCAGTCCCTACCTAGCAACTAATGAAAAACTGTTTTTT | CASSPYLATNEKLFF
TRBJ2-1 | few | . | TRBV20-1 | TGCAGTGCCGTAGGGGCCGGGACTGTGCAGTTCTTC | CSAVGAGTVQFF
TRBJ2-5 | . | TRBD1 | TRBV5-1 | TGCGCCAGCAGGCCGATTTCCCAGGGGGTTGGGCAAGAGACCCAGTACTTC | CASRPISQGVGQETQYF
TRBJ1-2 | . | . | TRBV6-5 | TGTGCCAGCAGTTACGGGGGGAGCTACACCTTC | CASSYGGSYTF
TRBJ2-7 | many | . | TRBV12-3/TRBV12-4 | TGTGCCAGCAGGATGGGGAGCGAGCAGTACTTC | CASRMGSEQYF
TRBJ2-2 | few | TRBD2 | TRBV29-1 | TGCAGCGTTGGAGGCGGGAGTACCGGGGAGCTGTTTTTT | CSVGGGSTGELFF
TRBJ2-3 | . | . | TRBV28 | TGTGCCAGCATTACGGCGGGTCGCACAGATACGCAGTATTTT | CASITAGRTDTQYF
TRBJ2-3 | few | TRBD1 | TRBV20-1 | TGCAGTGCTTCAGACCGGGACAGGGGGGTGGATACGCAGTATTTT | CSASDRDRGVDTQYF
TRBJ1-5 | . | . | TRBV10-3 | TGTGCCATCAGTGAGTCCGTGGGGAGACCTAGCAATCAGCCCCAGCATTTT | CAISESVGRPSNQPQHF
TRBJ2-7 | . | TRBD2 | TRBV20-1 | TGCAGTGCAACCGCACTTCTTAGCGGGAGCTCCTACGAGCAGTACTTC | CSATALLSGSSYEQYF
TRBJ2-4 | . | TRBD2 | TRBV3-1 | TGTGCCAGCAGCCAAAGCCTAGCGGGGGGGGTAGCCAAAAACATTCAGTACTTC | CASSQSLAGGVAKNIQYF
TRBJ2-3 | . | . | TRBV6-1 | TGTGCCAGCAAGGAGGGGTGGAGGACAGATACGCAGTATTTT | CASKEGWRTDTQYF
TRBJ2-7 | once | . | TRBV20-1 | TGCAGTGCTAGAGATCGGAGGACTGGGGGAACGGGGCAGTACTTC | CSARDRRTGGTGQYF
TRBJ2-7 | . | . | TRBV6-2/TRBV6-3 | TGTGCCAGCAGTCCGCTGGTCGCCTACGGGCAGTACTTC | CASSPLVAYGQYF
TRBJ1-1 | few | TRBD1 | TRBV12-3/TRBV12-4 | TGTGCCAGCAGCCCCGACAGGGGTGGCACTGAAGCTTTCTTT | CASSPDRGGTEAFF
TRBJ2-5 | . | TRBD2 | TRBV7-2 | TGTGCCAGCAGCCTCGGGACTAGCGGTACCGGGACCCAGTACTTC | CASSLGTSGTGTQYF
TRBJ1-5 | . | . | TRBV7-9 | TGTGCCAGCAGCTTAAATTGGCAGCCCCAGCATTTT | CASSLNWQPQHF
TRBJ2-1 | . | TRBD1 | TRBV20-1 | TGCAGTGCTAGGGACAGGGTAAACGATGAGCAGTTCTTC | CSARDRVNDEQFF
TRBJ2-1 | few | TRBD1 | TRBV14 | TGTGCCAGCAGCCACGGGGACAGGCTAGCCTACAATGAGCAGTTCTTC | CASSHGDRLAYNEQFF